The 6 T cell receptor beta chains below all came from one sample that was sequenced in a study of shared clonotypes between healthy human individuals. Sequenced by immunoSEQ multiplex PCR; TCRdb stores in-frame clones only, minus some. The profile shows about 2.4 million clones, roughly 92% of them singletons. The sequenced sample consisted of naive CD4+ T cells sorted from blood. Subset reported: CD45RA+ positively selected. Receptors originate from a man younger than 35 in good health.

The rearrangement uses TRBV5-1 and TRBJ2-4; D not certain. V shed 0 bases and J shed 8 bases, with 6 bases lying between them. This CDR3 has 12 amino acids. Germline CDR1 reads SGHRS; CDR2 reads YFSETQ. The DNA of the CDR3 is TGCGCCAGCAGCTTGGGTACCGACATTCAGTACTTC. It encodes CASSLGTDIQYF. The complete variable domain, with remaining parts taken from reference TRBV5-1 and TRBJ2-4, reads KAGVTQTPRYLIKTRGQQVTLSCSPISGHRSVSWYQQTPGQGLQFLFEYFSETQRNKGNFPGRFSGRQFSNSRSEMNVSTLELGDSALYLCASSLGTDIQYFGAGTRLSVL.

The chain has TRBV12-5 and TRBJ2-2; D call uncertain. V was trimmed by 3 bases and J by 7 bases, leaving 9 bases between them. Germline V gene sequence: CDR1 LGHNT, CDR2 FRNRAP. CDR3 length equals 13 residues. The CDR3 nucleotides are TGTGCTAGTGGTTTAGGGCAGAGCGGGGAGCTGTTTTTT. Amino acids: CASGLGQSGELFF.

The chain is built from TRBV5-1 and TRBJ2-2; 10 bases are a match to TRBD2. The CDR3 contains 15 residues. Germline-derived CDR1 and CDR2 are SGHRS and YFSETQ. V was pared by 5 bases and J by 7 bases, with 8 bases of the junction left unmatched. The CDR3 protein is CASRRGLAMVGELFF. Here the CDR3 DNA reads TGCGCCAGCAGACGGGGACTAGCGATGGTCGGGGAGCTGTTTTTT.

The genes are TRBV28 and TRBJ1-5; 7 bases align to TRBD1. With V trimmed by 6 bases and J by 5 bases, 10 bases remained unmatched. The germline CDR1 and CDR2 sequences are MDHEN and SYDVKM. The CDR3 is made up of 15 amino acids. In DNA form, the CDR3 reads TGTGCCAGCAGACCGACAGGGTGGGACGATCAGCCCCAGCATTTT. Protein sequence: CASRPTGWDDQPQHF.

This chain connects TRBV7-9 to TRBJ2-1; D remains unclear. The V and J ends lost 1 base and 5 bases respectively, with 9 bases between them. The length of the CDR3 is 14 residues. Germline V lookup: CDR1 SEHNR, CDR2 FQNEAQ (reference sequence). CDR3 DNA sequence: TGTGCCAGCAGCTTAGAGTCAAGAAACAATGAGCAGTTCTTC. Protein sequence: CASSLESRNNEQFF.

This clone appeared once. The genes are TRBV30 and TRBJ1-6; 10 nucleotides agree with TRBD1. The CDR3 length is 18 residues. Per germline, CDR1 GTSNPN and CDR2 SVGIG (reference sequence). The V segment lost 5 bases and the J segment 0 bases; nucleotides outside the gene matches: 10. The CDR3 here is CAWRPGQGLSSYNSPLHF. CDR3 in DNA: TGTGCCTGGCGCCCGGGACAGGGGCTGAGCTCCTATAATTCACCCCTCCACTTT.